This TCR beta chain was recovered during a study of blood T cells in healthy people across ages. Samples each yielded at least 5 micrograms of total RNA. Together with a sample-barcoded 5' primer, a J-beta primer mix was included in a second PCR lasting roughly 7 to 11 cycles. MiXCR was run by TCRdb on the 5' RACE reads, yielding one entry per CDR3 protein. Of 1,500,000 or so distinct CDR3 sequences listed, 59% are singletons. The V gene end was trimmed by 3 bases and the J gene end by 2 bases; junction bases not matched to a gene: 13. This CDR3 has 18 residues. The germline V gene encodes CDR1 MNHEY and CDR2 SVGAGI.

The chain recombines TRBV6-5 with TRBJ2-1; 7 bases are shared with TRBD1. Sequences were obtained from blood. The receptor's source is a man between 18 and 29 years old in good health. CDR3 sequence (DNA): TGTGCCAGCAGTTATTCGTTTTCAATAGGGACAGCCTACAATGAGCAGTTCTTC. Translated, it gives CASSYSFSIGTAYNEQFF.